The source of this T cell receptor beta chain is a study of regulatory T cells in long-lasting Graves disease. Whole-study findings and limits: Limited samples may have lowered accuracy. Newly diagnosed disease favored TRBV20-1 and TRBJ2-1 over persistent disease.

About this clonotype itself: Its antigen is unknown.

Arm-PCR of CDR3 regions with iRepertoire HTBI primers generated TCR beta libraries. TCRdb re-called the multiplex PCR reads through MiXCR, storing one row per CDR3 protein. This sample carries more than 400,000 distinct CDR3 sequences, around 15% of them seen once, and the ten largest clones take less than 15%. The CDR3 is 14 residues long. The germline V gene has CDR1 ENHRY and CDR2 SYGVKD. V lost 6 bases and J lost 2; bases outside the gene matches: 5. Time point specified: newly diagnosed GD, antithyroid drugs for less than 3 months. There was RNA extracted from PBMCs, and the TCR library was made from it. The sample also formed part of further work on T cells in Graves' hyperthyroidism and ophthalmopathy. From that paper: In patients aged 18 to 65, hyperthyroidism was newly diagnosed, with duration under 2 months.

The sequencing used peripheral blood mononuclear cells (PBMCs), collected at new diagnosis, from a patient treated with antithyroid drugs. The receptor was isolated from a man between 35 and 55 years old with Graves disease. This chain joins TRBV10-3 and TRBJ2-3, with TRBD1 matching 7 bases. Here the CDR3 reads CAISQDRATDTQYF. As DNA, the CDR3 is TGTGCCATCAGCCAAGACAGGGCCACAGATACGCAGTATTTT.